These 7 T cell receptor beta chains originate from one sample sequenced in a study of T cells after posttransplantation cyclophosphamide. Clones were read by immunoSEQ multiplex PCR, and TCRdb kept only the in-frame ones, dropping some. This sample includes 15,000 to 20,000 clones with no singletons; its ten biggest clones take up approximately 0.54%. Treatment was busulfan-fludarabine conditioning, a marrow graft, and cyclophosphamide on days +3 and +4. The sequenced sample was PBMCs, obtained after allogeneic stem cell transplant with posttransplant cyclophosphamide. Every receptor here comes from a female patient aged 30-39 years who received an allogeneic stem cell transplant from a related donor, was CMV-positive, and had no GVHD. Some T cells may possibly be graft donor cells.

This clone has at least ten counts. The V call is TRBV20-1, the J call TRBJ2-5, with D possibly TRBD1 on 6 matching bases. V lost 3 bases and J 5 bases, leaving 7 bases between the germline ends. There are 11 residues in the CDR3. Germline V lookup: CDR1 DFQATT, CDR2 SNEGSKA (reference sequence). In DNA form, the CDR3 reads TGCAGTGCTAGGAGGGGGGAGACCCAGTACTTC. It is translated as CSARRGETQYF.

This clone was counted at least ten times. The chain recombines TRBV7-2 with TRBJ1-1; D is undetermined. V dropped 1 base and J dropped 3 bases, with 6 bases sitting between them. CDR1 is SGHTA, CDR2 FQGNSA, per germline. The CDR3 contains 13 residues. CDR3 amino acids: CASSLGVDTEAFF. The CDR3 bases are TGTGCCAGCAGCTTAGGAGTAGACACTGAAGCTTTCTTT.

This clone was seen ten or more times. This chain connects TRBV11-3 to TRBJ2-1, with D perhaps TRBD2 (6 bases). The V gene lost 0 bases and the J gene lost 10 bases, with 10 bases spanning the gap. This CDR3 contains 13 residues. Germline CDR1 is SGHNT and CDR2 is YENEEA. Written as DNA, the CDR3 is TGTGCCAGCAGCTTAGAGGTCCGGGGGGAGCAGTTCTTC. Encoded protein: CASSLEVRGEQFF.

This clone was found many times. The chain recombines TRBV28 with TRBJ2-6; TRBD1 agrees at 7 bases. The CDR3 consists of 17 residues. After removal of 3 bases from V and 2 bases from J, the junction contained 7 bases not matched to a gene. Germline lookup yields CDR1 MDHEN and CDR2 SYDVKM. DNA of the CDR3: TGTGCCAGCAGTTTTATTGGGCAGGGGGCTGGGGCCAACGTCCTGACTTTC. Translated, it gives CASSFIGQGAGANVLTF. The full variable domain, in which reference TRBV28 and TRBJ2-6 provide the parts outside the CDR3, is DVKVTQSSRYLVKRTGEKVFLECVQDMDHENMFWYRQDPGLGLRLIYFSYDVKMKEKGDIPEGYSVSREKKERFSLILESASTNQTSMYLCASSFIGQGAGANVLTFGAGSRLTVL.

In its sample, this clone was seen many times. This rearrangement joins TRBV6-5 to TRBJ2-7, with 8 positions matching TRBD1. V lost 2 bases, J lost 2 bases, and 2 bases stayed unmatched. The CDR3 has 14 amino acids. The V gene's germline CDR1 is MNHEY and CDR2 SVGAGI. The CDR3 sequence is CASSYGTGTYEQYF. As DNA, the CDR3 is TGTGCCAGCAGTTACGGGACAGGTACCTACGAGCAGTACTTC.

There are many counts of this clone. CDR3 amino acids: CASSGTASGNTIYF. The CDR3 nucleotides are TGTGCCAGCAGTGGGACAGCCTCTGGAAACACCATATATTTT. V is TRBV9 and J is TRBJ1-3, with 7 bases aligning to TRBD1. The CDR3 totals 14 residues. Germline lookup yields CDR1 SGDLS and CDR2 YYNGEE. The trim removed 5 bases at V and 0 bases at J, leaving 2 bases unmatched.

This clone appeared many times. The sample has other DNA sequences that encode this CDR3 too. Written as DNA, the CDR3 is TGTGCCAGCAGCCCGCTTAGCGGGAGGTCCAATGAGCAGTTCTTC. It specifies CASSPLSGRSNEQFF. The V call is TRBV11-2, the J call TRBJ2-1, with 10 positions matching TRBD2. V trimming: 5 bases; J trimming: 6 bases; junction bases outside the gene matches: 7. The germline V gene encodes CDR1 SGHAT and CDR2 FQNNGV. This CDR3 region has 15 residues.